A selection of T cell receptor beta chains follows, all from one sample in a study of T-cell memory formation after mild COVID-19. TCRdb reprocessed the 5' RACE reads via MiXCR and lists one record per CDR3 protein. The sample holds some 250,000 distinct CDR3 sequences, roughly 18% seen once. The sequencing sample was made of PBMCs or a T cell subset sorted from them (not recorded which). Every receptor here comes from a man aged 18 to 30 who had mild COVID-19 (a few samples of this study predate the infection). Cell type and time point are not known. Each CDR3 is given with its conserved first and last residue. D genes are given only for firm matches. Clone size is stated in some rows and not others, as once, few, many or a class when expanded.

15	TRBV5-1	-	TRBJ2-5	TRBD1	CASSLVVRGRKTQYF	TGCGCCAGCAGCTTGGTCGTCAGGGGGAGAAAGACCCAGTACTTC
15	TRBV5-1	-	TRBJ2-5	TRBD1	CASSVRDRAQETQYF	TGCGCCAGCAGCGTCCGGGACAGGGCCCAAGAGACCCAGTACTTC
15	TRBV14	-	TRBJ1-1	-	CASSHFAGGSAEAFF	TGTGCCAGCAGCCACTTCGCTGGGGGGTCGGCTGAAGCTTTCTTT
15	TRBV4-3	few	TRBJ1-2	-	CASSQDGIYNYGYTF	TGCGCCAGCAGCCAAGATGGGATTTACAACTATGGCTACACCTTC
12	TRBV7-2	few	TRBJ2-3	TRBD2	CASSPQRESQYF	TGTGCCAGCAGCCCTCAGCGGGAGTCGCAGTATTTT
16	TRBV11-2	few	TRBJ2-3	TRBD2	CASSVGGTPSTDTQYF	TGTGCCAGCAGCGTCGGGGGGACCCCTAGCACAGATACGCAGTATTTT
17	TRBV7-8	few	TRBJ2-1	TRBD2	CASSLPLLAGVNNEQFF	TGTGCCAGCAGCTTACCATTGCTAGCGGGGGTCAACAATGAGCAGTTCTTC
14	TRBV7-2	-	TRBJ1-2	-	CASSLVPGSYGYTF	TGTGCCAGCAGCTTAGTGCCAGGGAGCTATGGCTACACCTTC
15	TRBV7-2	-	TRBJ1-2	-	CASSPRRRVNYGYTF	TGTGCCAGCAGCCCCCGGCGCAGGGTGAACTATGGCTACACCTTC
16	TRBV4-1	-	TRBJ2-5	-	CASSQVRGGTQETQYF	TGCGCCAGCAGCCAAGTACGCGGGGGCACCCAAGAGACCCAGTACTTC
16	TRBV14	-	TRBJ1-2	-	CASSARRSGSVYGYTF	TGTGCCAGCAGCGCACGCCGCTCGGGGAGCGTCTATGGCTACACCTTC
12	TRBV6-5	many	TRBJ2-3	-	CASGGSTDTQYF	TGTGCCAGCGGGGGCTCTACAGATACGCAGTATTTT
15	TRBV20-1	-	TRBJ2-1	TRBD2	CSASMGLAGNNEQFF	TGCAGTGCTAGTATGGGACTAGCGGGGAATAATGAGCAGTTCTTC
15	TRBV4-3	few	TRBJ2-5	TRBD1	CASSPGTGGIETQYF	TGCGCCAGCAGCCCCGGGACAGGGGGTATCGAGACCCAGTACTTC
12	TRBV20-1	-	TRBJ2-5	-	CSANGQRETQYF	TGCAGTGCAAATGGACAGAGAGAGACCCAGTACTTC
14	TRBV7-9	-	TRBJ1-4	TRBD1	CASRLDRGRGKLFF	TGTGCCAGCAGGCTCGACAGGGGCCGAGGAAAACTGTTTTTT
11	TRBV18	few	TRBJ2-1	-	CASSPLNEQFF	TGTGCCAGCTCACCTTTGAATGAGCAGTTCTTC
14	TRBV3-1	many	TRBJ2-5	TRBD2	CASSTSGGQETQYF	TGTGCCAGCAGCACTAGCGGGGGGCAAGAGACCCAGTACTTC
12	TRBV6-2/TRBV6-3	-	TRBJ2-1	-	CASSYGLDEQFF	TGTGCCAGCAGTTATGGTCTGGATGAGCAGTTCTTC
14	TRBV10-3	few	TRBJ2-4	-	CAISEDLAKNIQYF	TGTGCCATCAGTGAGGATCTCGCCAAAAACATTCAGTACTTC
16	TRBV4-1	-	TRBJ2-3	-	CASSQFLVRFTDTQYF	TGCGCCAGCAGCCAATTTTTAGTGAGGTTTACAGATACGCAGTATTTT
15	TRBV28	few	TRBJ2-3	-	CASISPYSGQRSQYF	TGTGCCAGCATCTCACCCTACAGCGGACAGAGGTCGCAGTATTTT
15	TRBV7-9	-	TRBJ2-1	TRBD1	CASSFDRGPYNEQFF	TGTGCCAGCAGCTTCGACAGGGGGCCCTACAATGAGCAGTTCTTC
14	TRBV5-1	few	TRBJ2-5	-	CASSLYGEVETQYF	TGCGCCAGCAGCTTGTACGGGGAGGTAGAGACCCAGTACTTC
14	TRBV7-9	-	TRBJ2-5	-	CASSADWRQETQYF	TGTGCCAGCAGCGCCGACTGGAGACAAGAGACCCAGTACTTC
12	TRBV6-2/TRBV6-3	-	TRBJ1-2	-	CASSSTYYGYTF	TGTGCCAGCAGTTCTACGTACTATGGCTACACCTTC
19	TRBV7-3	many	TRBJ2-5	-	CASSVDRGKLAGIQETQYF	TGTGCCAGCAGCGTGGACAGGGGGAAACTAGCGGGGATCCAAGAGACCCAGTACTTC
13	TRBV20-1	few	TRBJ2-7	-	CSAKTQDSYEQYF	TGCAGTGCTAAAACTCAGGACTCCTACGAGCAGTACTTC
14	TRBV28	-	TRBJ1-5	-	CASRGANSNQPQHF	TGTGCCAGCCGGGGGGCGAATAGCAATCAGCCCCAGCATTTT
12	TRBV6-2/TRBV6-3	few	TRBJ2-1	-	CASMSSYNEQFF	TGTGCCAGCATGAGCTCCTACAATGAGCAGTTCTTC
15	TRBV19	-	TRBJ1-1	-	CASSHRDVGNTEAFF	TGTGCCAGTAGTCACCGGGACGTCGGGAACACTGAAGCTTTCTTT
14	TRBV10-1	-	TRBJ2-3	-	CATSLGSAQDTQYF	TGCGCCACCTCCTTAGGGTCTGCCCAAGATACGCAGTATTTT
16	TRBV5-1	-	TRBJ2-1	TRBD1	CASSLDLPGQGNEQFF	TGCGCCAGCAGCTTGGATTTACCGGGACAGGGAAATGAGCAGTTCTTC
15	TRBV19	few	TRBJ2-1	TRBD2	CASSSSAGGYNEQFF	TGTGCCAGTAGTAGTTCAGCGGGGGGTTACAATGAGCAGTTCTTC
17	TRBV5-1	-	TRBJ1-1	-	CASSLGRGFGMNTEAFF	TGCGCCAGCAGCCTGGGCAGGGGTTTCGGGATGAACACTGAAGCTTTCTTT
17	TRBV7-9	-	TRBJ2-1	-	CASSFSPLGGVYNEQFF	TGTGCCAGCAGCTTTTCCCCCTTGGGGGGTGTATACAATGAGCAGTTCTTC
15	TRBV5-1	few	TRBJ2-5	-	CASSLMGGRKETQYF	TGCGCCAGCAGCCTGATGGGGGGGCGCAAAGAGACCCAGTACTTC
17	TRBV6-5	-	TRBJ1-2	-	CASSLSSEDPGGYGYTF	TGTGCCAGCAGTCTCTCCTCGGAGGACCCGGGCGGCTATGGCTACACCTTC
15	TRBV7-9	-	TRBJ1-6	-	CASSLDDRLEIPLHF	TGTGCCAGCAGCTTAGACGACAGGCTAGAGATACCCCTCCACTTT
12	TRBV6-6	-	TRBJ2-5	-	CASSLERKAQYF	TGTGCCAGCAGCTTAGAACGGAAGGCCCAGTACTTC
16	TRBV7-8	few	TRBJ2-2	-	CASSLAYSANSGELFF	TGTGCCAGCAGCTTAGCGTACAGTGCCAACTCCGGGGAGCTGTTTTTT
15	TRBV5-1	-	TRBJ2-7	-	CASSLEVTTSYEQYF	TGCGCCAGCAGCTTGGAGGTAACTACTTCCTACGAGCAGTACTTC
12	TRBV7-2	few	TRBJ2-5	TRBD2	CASRGGPETQYF	TGTGCCAGCCGGGGGGGGCCTGAGACCCAGTACTTC
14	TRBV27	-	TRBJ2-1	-	CASSRVRSGDEQFF	TGTGCCAGCAGCCGCGTCAGAAGCGGCGATGAGCAGTTCTTC
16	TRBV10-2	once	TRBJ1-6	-	CASSSRTNSYNSPLHF	TGCGCCAGCAGTTCTAGAACGAACTCCTATAATTCACCCCTCCACTTT
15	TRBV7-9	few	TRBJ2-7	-	CASSLSIGTNYEQYF	TGTGCCAGCAGCTTGAGTATCGGCACCAACTACGAGCAGTACTTC
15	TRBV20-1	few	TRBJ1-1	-	CSARGLRTVNTEAFF	TGCAGTGCTAGAGGATTAAGGACAGTTAACACTGAAGCTTTCTTT
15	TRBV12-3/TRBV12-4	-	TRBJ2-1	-	CASSHLLESVREQFF	TGTGCCAGCAGCCACCTACTAGAATCCGTGCGGGAGCAGTTCTTC
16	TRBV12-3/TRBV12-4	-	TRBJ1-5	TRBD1	CASSLSGTVKGQPQHF	TGTGCCAGCAGTTTGTCCGGGACAGTAAAGGGGCAGCCCCAGCATTTT
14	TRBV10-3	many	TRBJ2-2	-	CAISDTPNTGELFF	TGTGCCATCAGTGATACACCGAACACCGGGGAGCTGTTTTTT
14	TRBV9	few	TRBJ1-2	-	CASSVRDQVYGYTF	TGTGCCAGCAGCGTTCGGGATCAGGTCTATGGCTACACCTTC
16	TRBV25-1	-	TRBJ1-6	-	CASREQESSYNSPLHF	TGTGCCAGCAGGGAACAGGAAAGCTCCTATAATTCACCCCTCCACTTT
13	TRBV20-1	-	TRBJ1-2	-	CSASSGGSYGYTF	TGCAGTGCCAGTTCGGGGGGCAGTTATGGCTACACCTTC